This paragraph reports one T cell receptor (beta chain). Its antigen is unknown. The PCR employed 60 Vbeta primers together with 13 Jbeta primers. The repertoire was sequenced with immunoSEQ multiplex PCR; TCRdb's copy has only in-frame clones and lacks some. The sample shows more than 95,000 clones, around 69% of them seen only once. The data derive from a study of cytomegalovirus exposure and HLA in healthy donors. For the study at large: Genotyping of roughly 400 donors showed that 80% to 85% belonged to the Caucasian-associated ancestry cluster. Study-wide points: As a later analysis showed, a missense DCLRE1C variant was linked to trimming of TCR beta V- and J-genes. The authors later found TCR association rates varying by HLA locus, with DRB1 most and HLA-C fewest. The Asian-associated ancestry cluster reportedly had fewer N-insertions than the roughly 670-donor mean in a later analysis.

The CDR3 spans 15 residues. Losses at the gene ends were 7 bases for V and 6 bases for J; bases not matched to a gene: 6. Germline CDR1 MNHNY, CDR2 SVGAGI (reference sequence). Sequencing was carried out using PBMCs. The J gene is TRBJ2-2, the V gene TRBV6-6; 12 bases are a match to TRBD2. The sequence came from a man aged 45 to 65 in good health and CMV-seropositive. CDR3: CASIATSGGAGELFF. For the CDR3, the DNA is TGTGCCAGCATCGCGACTAGCGGGGGTGCCGGGGAGCTGTTTTTT.